The 12 T cell receptor beta chains listed next were all sequenced from one sample in a study of cytomegalovirus exposure and HLA in healthy donors. The PCR made use of 60 Vbeta and 13 Jbeta primers. Only in-frame clones appear in the TCRdb table, and some are missing; sequencing was by immunoSEQ multiplex PCR. The sample yields 35,000 to 45,000 clones, around 58% seen once. Sequenced material: PBMCs. The receptor set was obtained from a man between 60 and 70 years old in good health and CMV-seropositive.

The gene calls are TRBV7-9 and TRBJ1-2; TRBD1 agrees at 7 bases. Germline CDR1 SEHNR, CDR2 FQNEAQ (reference sequence). The CDR3 consists of 13 residues. Trimming cost V 4 bases and J 1 base; bases outside gene matches: 0. This CDR3 reads CASSWDSNYGYTF. CDR3 nucleotide sequence: TGTGCCAGCAGCTGGGACAGTAACTATGGCTACACCTTC.

J is TRBJ2-5 and V is TRBV7-6; 8 positions match TRBD1. The V and J ends lost 4 bases and 4 bases, in that order; junction bases with no gene match: 11. The CDR3 extends over 16 amino acids. Germline-derived CDR1 and CDR2 are SGHVS and FNYEAQ. In nucleotides, the CDR3 is TGTGCCAGCAGCTCGGGGGACAGGTCGAGGGGAGAGACCCAGTACTTC. Translated: CASSSGDRSRGETQYF.

This clone has more than one count but fewer than ten. This chain uses TRBV5-1 with TRBJ1-1, with D possibly being TRBD1 (6 bases). The CDR3 runs 14 residues. Trimming shortened V by 2 bases and J by 5 bases, and 13 bases separated the two germline ends. The germline gives CDR1 SGHRS, CDR2 YFSETQ. CDR3 DNA: TGCGCCAGCAGCTTCGGCGGGGGGCCGACTGAAGCTTTCTTT. Translating gives CASSFGGGPTEAFF. Full variable domain (remainder filled in from reference TRBV5-1 and TRBJ1-1): KAGVTQTPRYLIKTRGQQVTLSCSPISGHRSVSWYQQTPGQGLQFLFEYFSETQRNKGNFPGRFSGRQFSNSRSEMNVSTLELGDSALYLCASSFGGGPTEAFFGQGTRLTVV.

The V call is TRBV20-1, the J call TRBJ2-3, with no clear D. Deletions cut 7 bases from V and 8 bases from J, with 4 bases between. The length of the CDR3 is 8 residues. The germline V gene has CDR1 DFQATT and CDR2 SNEGSKA (reference sequence). This CDR3 reads CSVGTQYF. The CDR3 DNA reads TGCAGTGTCGGTACGCAGTATTTT.

This clone was found a few times. The chain has TRBV10-3 and TRBJ1-1, with 10 nucleotides matching TRBD1. This CDR3 comprises 13 residues. The V gene end was trimmed by 6 bases and the J gene end by 8 bases; junction bases not matched to a gene: 6. In germline, CDR1 is ENHRY, CDR2 SYGVKD. DNA for the CDR3: TGTGCCATCAGAGGACAGGGGGGAGCAGAAGCTTTCTTT. Translation: CAIRGQGGAEAFF.

This clone was seen only once. The chain carries TRBV27 and TRBJ2-7; D possibly corresponds to TRBD2 (5 bases). The length of the CDR3 is 14 residues. Looked up from germline, CDR1 is MNHEY and CDR2 is SMNVEV (reference sequence). Between the trimmed V and J ends, which lost 3 bases and 2 bases, there was a span of 11 bases. CDR3 bases: TGTGCCAGCAGTTTGAGCGGACCACCCTACGAGCAGTACTTC. Protein: CASSLSGPPYEQYF.

The chain uses TRBV27 and TRBJ2-7; D call uncertain. Trimming took 3 bases from V and 6 from J, leaving 9 bases between them. Germline CDR1 MNHEY, CDR2 SMNVEV (reference sequence). The CDR3 has 12 amino acids. As DNA, the CDR3 is TGTGCCAGCAGTTTCCAGCGCGGCGAGCAGTACTTC. This codes for CASSFQRGEQYF.

The chain carries TRBV7-2 and TRBJ2-7; TRBD2 matches 7 bases. CDR1 and CDR2 (germline): SGHTA, FQGNSA. The CDR3 contains 15 residues. V dropped 5 bases and J dropped 0; count of bases not matched to a gene: 7. The CDR3 loop reads CASSGGTGGSYEQYF. CDR3 DNA sequence: TGTGCCAGCAGCGGGGGGACGGGAGGCTCCTACGAGCAGTACTTC.

The chain links TRBV5-6 to TRBJ2-2; 7 bases are a match to TRBD1. Germline values: CDR1 SGHDT, CDR2 YYEEEE. Germline trimming cut 0 bases from V and 4 bases from J; bases unmatched to any gene: 3. CDR3 length: 15 amino acids. In DNA form, the CDR3 reads TGTGCCAGCAGCTTGGTTGCAGGGGGCACCGGGGAGCTGTTTTTT. Translated: CASSLVAGGTGELFF. The entire variable domain, with the rest obtained from reference TRBV5-6 and TRBJ2-2, is as follows: DAGVTQSPTHLIKTRGQQVTLRCSPKSGHDTVSWYQQALGQGPQFIFQYYEEEERQRGNFPDRFSGHQFPNYSSELNVNALLLGDSALYLCASSLVAGGTGELFFGEGSRLTVL.

J is TRBJ2-1 and V is TRBV6-5; TRBD2 might be the D (5 bases). The germline CDR1 and CDR2 sequences are MNHEY and SVGAGI. V was trimmed by 2 bases and J by 7 bases, leaving 9 bases between them. The CDR3 extends over 13 amino acids. The CDR3 nucleotides are TGTGCCAGCAGTTACGACCGAGGGAATGAGCAGTTCTTC. This gives the protein CASSYDRGNEQFF.

The CDR3 DNA is TGTGCCTGGAGGACTTCCGGCTCGAGCTCCTACGAGCAGTACTTC. It codes for CAWRTSGSSSYEQYF. The chain uses TRBV30 and TRBJ2-7, with D uncertain. CDR1 GTSNPN and CDR2 SVGIG come from the germline V gene (reference sequence). CDR3 size: 15 residues. V was clipped by 3 bases and J by 0 bases, with 15 bases between them. Looking up the rest from reference TRBV30 and TRBJ2-7 gives the full variable domain: SQTIHQWPATLVQPVGSPLSLECTVEGTSNPNLYWYRQAAGRGLQLLFYSVGIGQISSEVPQNLSASRPQDRQFILSSKKLLLSDSGFYLCAWRTSGSSSYEQYFGPGTRLTVT.

The chain is built from TRBV6-5 and TRBJ2-5; 7 bases match TRBD1. Germline V CDR1 and CDR2: MNHEY, SVGAGI. J gave up 3 bases and V 4 bases, and 5 bases lay outside the gene matches. The CDR3 sequence is 14 residues long. CDR3 protein: CASSSPGTEETQYF. The CDR3 DNA follows: TGTGCCAGCAGTTCCCCCGGGACAGAAGAGACCCAGTACTTC.